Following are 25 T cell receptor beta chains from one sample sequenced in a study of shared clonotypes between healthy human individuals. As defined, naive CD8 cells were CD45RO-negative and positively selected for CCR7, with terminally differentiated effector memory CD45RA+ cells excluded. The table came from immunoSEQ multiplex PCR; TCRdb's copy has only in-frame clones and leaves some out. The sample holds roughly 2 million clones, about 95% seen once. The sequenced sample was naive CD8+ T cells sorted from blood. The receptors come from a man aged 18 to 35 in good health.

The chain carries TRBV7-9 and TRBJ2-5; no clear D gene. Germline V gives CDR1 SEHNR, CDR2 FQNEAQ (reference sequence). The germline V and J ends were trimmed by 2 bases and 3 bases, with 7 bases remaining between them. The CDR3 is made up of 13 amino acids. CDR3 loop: CASSLQEEETQYF. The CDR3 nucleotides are TGTGCCAGCAGCTTACAGGAAGAAGAGACCCAGTACTTC.

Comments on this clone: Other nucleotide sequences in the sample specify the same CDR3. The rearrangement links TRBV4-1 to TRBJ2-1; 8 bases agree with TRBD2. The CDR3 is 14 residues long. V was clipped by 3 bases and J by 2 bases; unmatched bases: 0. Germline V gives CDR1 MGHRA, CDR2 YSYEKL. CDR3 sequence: CASSQGLAYNEQFF. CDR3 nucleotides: TGCGCCAGCAGCCAGGGACTAGCCTACAATGAGCAGTTCTTC.

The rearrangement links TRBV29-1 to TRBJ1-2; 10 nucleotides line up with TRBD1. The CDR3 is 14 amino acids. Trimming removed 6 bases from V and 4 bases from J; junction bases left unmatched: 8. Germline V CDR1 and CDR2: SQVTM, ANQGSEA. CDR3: CSVGQGDRGYGYTF. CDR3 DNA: TGCAGCGTCGGACAGGGGGATCGGGGCTATGGCTACACCTTC.

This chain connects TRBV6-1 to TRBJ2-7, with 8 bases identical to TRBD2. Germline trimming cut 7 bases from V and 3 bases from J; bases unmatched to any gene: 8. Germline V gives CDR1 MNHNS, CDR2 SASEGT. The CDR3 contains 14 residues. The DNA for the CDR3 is TGTGCCAGCAAGCGAGCGGGAGACCTCTACGAGCAGTACTTC. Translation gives CASKRAGDLYEQYF.

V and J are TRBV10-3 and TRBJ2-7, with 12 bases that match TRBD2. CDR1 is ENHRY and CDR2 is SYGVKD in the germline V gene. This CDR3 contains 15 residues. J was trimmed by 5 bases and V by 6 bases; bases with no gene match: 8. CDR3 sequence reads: CAISTRTSGIDEQYF. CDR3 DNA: TGTGCCATCAGCACCAGGACTAGCGGGATCGACGAGCAGTACTTC.

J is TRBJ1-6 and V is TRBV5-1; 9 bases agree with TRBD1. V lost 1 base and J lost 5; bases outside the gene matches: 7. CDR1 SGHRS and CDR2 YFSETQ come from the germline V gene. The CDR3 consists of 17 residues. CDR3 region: CASSLLWTGANNSPLHF. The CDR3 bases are TGCGCCAGCAGCTTGCTTTGGACAGGGGCGAATAATTCACCCCTCCACTTT.

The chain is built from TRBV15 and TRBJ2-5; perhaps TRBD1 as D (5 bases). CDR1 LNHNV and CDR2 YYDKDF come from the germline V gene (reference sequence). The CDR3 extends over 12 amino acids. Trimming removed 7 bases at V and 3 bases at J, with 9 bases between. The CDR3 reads CATKGLEETQYF. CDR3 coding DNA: TGTGCCACCAAGGGGTTGGAAGAGACCCAGTACTTC.

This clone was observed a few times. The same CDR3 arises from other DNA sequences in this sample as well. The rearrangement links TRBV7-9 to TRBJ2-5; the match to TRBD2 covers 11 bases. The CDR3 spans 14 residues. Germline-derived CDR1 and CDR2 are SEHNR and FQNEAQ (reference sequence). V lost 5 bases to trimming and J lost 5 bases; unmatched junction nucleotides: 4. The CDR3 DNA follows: TGTGCCAGCAGCCCGACTAGCGGGAAGGAGACCCAGTACTTC. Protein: CASSPTSGKETQYF.

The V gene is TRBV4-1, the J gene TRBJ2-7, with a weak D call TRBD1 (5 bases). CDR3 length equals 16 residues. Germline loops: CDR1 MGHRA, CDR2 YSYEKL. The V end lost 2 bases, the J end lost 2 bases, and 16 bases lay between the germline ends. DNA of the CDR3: TGCGCCAGCAGCCAACGGGTAGGGGTGGGGCCCTACGAGCAGTACTTC. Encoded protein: CASSQRVGVGPYEQYF.

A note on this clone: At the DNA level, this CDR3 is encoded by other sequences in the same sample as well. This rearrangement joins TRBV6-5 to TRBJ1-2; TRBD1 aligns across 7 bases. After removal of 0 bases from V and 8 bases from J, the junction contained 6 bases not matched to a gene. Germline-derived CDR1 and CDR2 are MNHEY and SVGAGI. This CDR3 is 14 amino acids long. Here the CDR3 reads CASSYSEGAGGYTF. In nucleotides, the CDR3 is TGTGCCAGCAGTTACTCGGAGGGGGCCGGCGGCTACACCTTC.

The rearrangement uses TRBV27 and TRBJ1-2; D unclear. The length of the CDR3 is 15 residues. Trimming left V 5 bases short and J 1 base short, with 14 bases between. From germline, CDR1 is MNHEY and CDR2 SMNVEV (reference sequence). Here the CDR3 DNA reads TGTGCCAGCAGTCCCCCCGGGAGGATTAACTATGGCTACACCTTC. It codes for CASSPPGRINYGYTF.

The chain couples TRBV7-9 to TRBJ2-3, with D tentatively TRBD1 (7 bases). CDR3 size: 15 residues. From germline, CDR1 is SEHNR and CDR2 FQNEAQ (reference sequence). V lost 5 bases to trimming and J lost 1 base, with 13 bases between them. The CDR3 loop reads CASSPPRGGTDTQYF. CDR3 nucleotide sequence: TGTGCCAGCAGCCCACCCAGGGGGGGCACAGATACGCAGTATTTT.

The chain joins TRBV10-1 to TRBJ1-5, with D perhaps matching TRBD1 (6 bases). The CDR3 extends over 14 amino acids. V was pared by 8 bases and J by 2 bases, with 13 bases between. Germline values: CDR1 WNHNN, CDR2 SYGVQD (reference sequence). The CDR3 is CASLLQGCNQPQHF. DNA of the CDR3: TGCGCCAGCTTGTTACAGGGTTGCAATCAGCCCCAGCATTTT.

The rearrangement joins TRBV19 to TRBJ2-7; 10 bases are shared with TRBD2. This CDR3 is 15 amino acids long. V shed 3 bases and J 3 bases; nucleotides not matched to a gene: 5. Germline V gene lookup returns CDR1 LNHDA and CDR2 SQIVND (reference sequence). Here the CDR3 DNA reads TGTGCCAGTAGTATTTGGACTAGCGGAGGCTACGAGCAGTACTTC. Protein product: CASSIWTSGGYEQYF.

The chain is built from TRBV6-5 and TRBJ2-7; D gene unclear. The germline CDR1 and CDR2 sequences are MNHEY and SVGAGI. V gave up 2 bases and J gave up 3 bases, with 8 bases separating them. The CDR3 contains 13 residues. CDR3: CASSYASGYEQYF. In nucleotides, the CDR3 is TGTGCCAGCAGTTACGCCTCGGGCTACGAGCAGTACTTC.

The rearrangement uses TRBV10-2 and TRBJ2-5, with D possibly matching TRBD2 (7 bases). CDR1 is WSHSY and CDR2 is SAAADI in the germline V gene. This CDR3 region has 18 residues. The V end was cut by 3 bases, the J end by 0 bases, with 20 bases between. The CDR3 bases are TGCGCCAGCAGTGAAGGGGGGGCGGGGGTGTTGTACCAAGAGACCCAGTACTTC. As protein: CASSEGGAGVLYQETQYF.

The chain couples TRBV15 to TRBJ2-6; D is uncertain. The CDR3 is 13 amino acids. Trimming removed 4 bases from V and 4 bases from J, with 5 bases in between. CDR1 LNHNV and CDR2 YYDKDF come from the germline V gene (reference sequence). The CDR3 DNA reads TGTGCCACCAGCAAGAGGGGGGCCAACGTCCTGACTTTC. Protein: CATSKRGANVLTF.

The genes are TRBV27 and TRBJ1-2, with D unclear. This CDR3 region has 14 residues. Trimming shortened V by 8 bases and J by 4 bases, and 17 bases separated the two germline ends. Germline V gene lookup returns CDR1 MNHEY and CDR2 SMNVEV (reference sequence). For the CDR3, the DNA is TGTGCCAGCGGAATTTTGGGGAGGTCCTATGGCTACACCTTC. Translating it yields CASGILGRSYGYTF.

The CDR3 spells CATIQGPYMNTEAFF. CDR3 bases: TGTGCCACCATCCAAGGTCCATACATGAACACTGAAGCTTTCTTT. J is TRBJ1-1 and V is TRBV6-6; D not certain. The germline V and J ends were trimmed by 10 bases and 0 bases, with 18 bases remaining between them. The CDR3 is made up of 15 amino acids. From germline, CDR1 is MNHNY and CDR2 SVGAGI (reference sequence).

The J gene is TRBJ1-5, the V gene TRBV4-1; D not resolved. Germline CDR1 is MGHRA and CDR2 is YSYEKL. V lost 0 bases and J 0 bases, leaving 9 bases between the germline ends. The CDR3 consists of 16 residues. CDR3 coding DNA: TGCGCCAGCAGCCAAGATTACCCGGATAGCAATCAGCCCCAGCATTTT. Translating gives CASSQDYPDSNQPQHF.

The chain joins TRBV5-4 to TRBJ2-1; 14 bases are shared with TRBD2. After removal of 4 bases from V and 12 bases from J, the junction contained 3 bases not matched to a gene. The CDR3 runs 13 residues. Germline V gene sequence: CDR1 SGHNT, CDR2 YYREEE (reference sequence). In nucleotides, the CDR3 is TGTGCCAGCAGCCCTGGGACTAGCGGGGGGCAGTTCTTC. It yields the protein CASSPGTSGGQFF. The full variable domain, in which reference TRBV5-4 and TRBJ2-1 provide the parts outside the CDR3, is ETGVTQSPTHLIKTRGQQVTLRCSSQSGHNTVSWYQQALGQGPQFIFQYYREEENGRGNFPPRFSGLQFPNYSSELNVNALELDDSALYLCASSPGTSGGQFFGPGTRLTVL.

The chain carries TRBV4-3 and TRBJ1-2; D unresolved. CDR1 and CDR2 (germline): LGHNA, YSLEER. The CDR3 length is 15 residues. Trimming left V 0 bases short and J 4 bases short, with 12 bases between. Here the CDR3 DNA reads TGCGCCAGCAGCCAAGAACAGAATATCTTCTATGGCTACACCTTC. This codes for CASSQEQNIFYGYTF.

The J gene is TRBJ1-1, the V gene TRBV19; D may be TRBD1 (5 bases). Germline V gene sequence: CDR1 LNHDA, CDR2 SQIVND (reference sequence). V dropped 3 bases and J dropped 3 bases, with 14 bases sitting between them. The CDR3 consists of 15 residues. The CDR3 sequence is CASSIISQGYTEAFF. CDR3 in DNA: TGTGCCAGTAGTATTATTTCCCAGGGATACACTGAAGCTTTCTTT.

CDR3 protein: CASSLPGARDTQYF. In nucleotides, the CDR3 is TGTGCCAGCAGTTTACCGGGGGCTAGAGATACGCAGTATTTT. The chain carries TRBV27 and TRBJ2-3, with D perhaps being TRBD1 or TRBD2 (6 bases each). The V gene lost 2 bases and the J gene lost 5 bases, with 11 bases spanning the gap. CDR1 is MNHEY and CDR2 is SMNVEV in the germline V gene (reference sequence). CDR3 length: 14 residues.

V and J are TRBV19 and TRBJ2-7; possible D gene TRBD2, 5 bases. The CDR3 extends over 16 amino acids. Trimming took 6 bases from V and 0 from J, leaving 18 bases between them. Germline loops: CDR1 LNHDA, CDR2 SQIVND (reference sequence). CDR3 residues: CASSRPRGVNSYEQYF. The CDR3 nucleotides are TGTGCCAGTAGCCGGCCCCGGGGAGTCAACTCCTACGAGCAGTACTTC.